This T cell receptor (beta chain) stems from a study of cytomegalovirus exposure and HLA in healthy donors. The CDR3 has 17 residues. Trimming at V came to 1 base and at J to 3 bases, leaving 12 bases not matched to a gene. The germline gives CDR1 SEHNR, CDR2 FQNEAQ (reference sequence). Concerning this clone: The antigen is not known.

General study results and limits: A previous analysis found most TCR beta V segments productive roughly 90% or roughly 30% of the time. In terms of immune exposure information, only CMV serostatus was available. For TCR beta chains, V- and J-gene trimming was later linked to a missense DCLRE1C variant.

This PCR relied on a set of 60 Vbeta primers and 13 Jbeta primers. The repertoire was sequenced with immunoSEQ multiplex PCR; TCRdb's copy has only in-frame clones and lacks some. The sample comprises over 65,000 clones, 70% to 90% of which are singletons, and around 7% rests with the top ten. Healthy bone marrow donors made up the donor group. The chain joins TRBV7-9 to TRBJ2-7; the match to TRBD2 covers 7 bases. The clonotype was recovered from a human donor in good health. The sequenced sample was PBMCs. The CDR3 bases are TGTGCCAGCAGCTTAGTGGGACTAACCTCCGGGGGCTACGAGCAGTACTTC. This encodes CASSLVGLTSGGYEQYF.